Reported below is one T cell receptor beta chain. Its antigen remains unidentified. Using immunoSEQ multiplex PCR, the repertoire was profiled, and TCRdb retains in-frame clones only, with some absent. The sample lists approximately 93,000 clones; more than 70% were seen once. Time point defined: cycle 4 day 1 (C4D1), after more than five weeks of nivolumab. Relapses following autologous stem cell transplantation were seen in all patients, with brentuximab vedotin exposure varying. This specimen belongs to a study of PD-1 blockade in classical Hodgkin lymphoma. Study details: Nivolumab 3 mg/kg was given intravenously every 2 weeks. Study-level points and caveats: Reported baseline diversity: healthy donors highest, relapsed/refractory patients lowest.

The clonotype comes from a human donor with classical Hodgkin lymphoma. Sequencing used peripheral blood mononuclear cells (PBMCs), obtained before the fourth cycle of nivolumab.

The CDR3 here is CASSIRARDYGYTF. Written as DNA, the CDR3 is TGTGCCAGTAGTATTCGAGCCAGGGACTATGGCTACACCTTC. This chain connects TRBV19 to TRBJ1-2, with D tentatively TRBD1 (5 bases). Germline loops: CDR1 LNHDA, CDR2 SQIVND (reference sequence). The CDR3 totals 14 residues. V was trimmed by 3 bases and J by 3 bases, leaving 11 bases between them. Filled out from reference TRBV19 and TRBJ1-2, the complete variable domain reads DGGITQSPKYLFRKEGQNVTLSCEQNLNHDAMYWYRQDPGQGLRLIYYSQIVNDFQKGDIAEGYSVSREKKESFPLTVTSAQKNPTAFYLCASSIRARDYGYTFGSGTRLTVV.